This entry lists 20 T cell receptor beta chains sequenced from one sample in a study of blood T cells in healthy people across ages. Next came a second PCR, run for 7 to 11 cycles, which used a sample-barcoded 5' primer along with a J-beta primer mix. TCRdb passed the 5' RACE reads through MiXCR, listing each CDR3 protein once. The table records around 1,500,000 distinct CDR3 sequences, around 42% of them present only once. Sequencing was performed on blood. The receptors stem from a young woman in good health.

The sample holds a few counts of this clonotype. The chain couples TRBV7-8 to TRBJ2-1; TRBD1 matches 10 bases. In germline, CDR1 is SGHVS, CDR2 FQNEAQ. The CDR3 consists of 15 residues. Trimming cost V 4 bases and J 4 bases; bases outside gene matches: 4. This chain's CDR3 is CASSSGQGRYNEQFF. CDR3 DNA: TGTGCCAGCAGCTCGGGACAGGGGCGATACAATGAGCAGTTCTTC. The whole variable domain, remainder taken from reference TRBV7-8 and TRBJ2-1, is GAGVSQSPRYKVAKRGQDVALRCDPISGHVSLFWYQQALGQGPEFLTYFQNEAQLDKSGLPSDRFFAERPEGSVSTLKIQRTQQEDSAVYLCASSSGQGRYNEQFFGPGTRLTVL.

This clonotype showed up just a few times. This chain uses TRBV11-2 with TRBJ2-5, with 14 bases identical to TRBD2. With V trimmed by 4 bases and J by 2 bases, 9 bases remained unmatched. Germline V lookup: CDR1 SGHAT, CDR2 FQNNGV. The CDR3 extends over 18 amino acids. The CDR3 here is CASSYRPGTSGRQETQYF. CDR3 nucleotides: TGTGCCAGCAGCTACAGACCCGGGACTAGCGGGAGACAAGAGACCCAGTACTTC.

V is TRBV14 and J is TRBJ2-5, with no clear D. V lost 1 base and J 2 bases, leaving 8 bases between the germline ends. Looked up from germline, CDR1 is SGHDN and CDR2 is FVKESK. The CDR3 is 14 residues long. CDR3 protein: CASSQGAPQETQYF. CDR3 coding DNA: TGTGCCAGCAGCCAAGGTGCCCCTCAAGAGACCCAGTACTTC.

This sequence joins TRBV4-2 and TRBJ2-7, with a possible D match to TRBD2 (5 bases). The V gene's germline CDR1 is LGHNA and CDR2 YNFKEQ. V was cut by 1 base and J by 0 bases, with 10 bases left in between. This CDR3 is 15 amino acids long. The CDR3 spells CASSQGMGSSYEQYF. The CDR3 nucleotides are TGTGCCAGCAGCCAAGGCATGGGGAGCTCCTACGAGCAGTACTTC.

The chain joins TRBV5-4 to TRBJ2-5; 11 nucleotides match TRBD2. V dropped 3 bases and J dropped 5; count of bases not matched to a gene: 9. Germline V gene lookup returns CDR1 SGHNT and CDR2 YYREEE (reference sequence). This CDR3 is built from 16 residues. DNA for the CDR3: TGTGCCAGCAGCTGGACCGGGACTAGCGGAACGGAGACCCAGTACTTC. Translated, it gives CASSWTGTSGTETQYF. Full variable domain (rest looked up from reference TRBV5-4 and TRBJ2-5): ETGVTQSPTHLIKTRGQQVTLRCSSQSGHNTVSWYQQALGQGPQFIFQYYREEENGRGNFPPRFSGLQFPNYSSELNVNALELDDSALYLCASSWTGTSGTETQYFGPGTRLLVL.

This clonotype was picked up a small number of times. The genes are TRBV20-1 and TRBJ1-1, with 10 nucleotides matching TRBD1. This CDR3 region has 16 residues. V shed 7 bases and J 0 bases; nucleotides not matched to a gene: 11. CDR1 DFQATT and CDR2 SNEGSKA come from the germline V gene (reference sequence). The CDR3 loop reads CSGRGWTGGMNTEAFF. For the CDR3, the DNA is TGCAGTGGTCGGGGCTGGACAGGGGGGATGAACACTGAAGCTTTCTTT.

The chain uses TRBV24-1 and TRBJ2-1; D might be TRBD1 (6 bases). Gene TRBJ2-7 matches the end of the DNA better, so the J call may be wrong. The CDR3 covers 14 residues. The germline V gene encodes CDR1 KGHDR and CDR2 SFDVKD. Written as DNA, the CDR3 is TGTGCCACCAGTGATCGAGGGGGTAACAATGAGCAGTACTTC. It encodes CATSDRGGNNEQYF.

This clonotype has a count of ten or more. V is TRBV2 and J is TRBJ1-5; D is undetermined. Trimming stripped 8 bases from V and 0 bases from J, with 8 bases between. Germline-derived CDR1 and CDR2 are SNHLY and FYNNEI. The CDR3 covers 13 residues. CDR3 in DNA: TGTGCCAGCTCACAATATAGCAATCAGCCCCAGCATTTT. Translation: CASSQYSNQPQHF. Full variable domain (missing parts from reference TRBV2 and TRBJ1-5): EPEVTQTPSHQVTQMGQEVILRCVPISNHLYFYWYRQILGQKVEFLVSFYNNEISEKSEIFDDQFSVERPDGSNFTLKIRSTKLEDSAMYFCASSQYSNQPQHFGDGTRLSIL.

V usage is TRBV10-3 and J usage is TRBJ1-1; 8 positions match TRBD1. This CDR3 has 14 amino acids. Germline CDR1 ENHRY, CDR2 SYGVKD. Trimming removed 10 bases from V and 2 bases from J; junction bases left unmatched: 9. The DNA of the CDR3 is TGTGCCACTGGTCAGGACAGGGATAACACTGAAGCTTTCTTT. Translated: CATGQDRDNTEAFF.

This clonotype was seen a handful of times. This chain uses TRBV12-3 or TRBV12-4 with TRBJ2-7; D not resolved. The CDR3 totals 14 residues. Trimming removed 7 bases at V and 2 bases at J, with 15 bases between. The CDR3 nucleotides read TGTGCCAGCACTCCCACCGAGGCCCCCTACGAGCAGTACTTC. It specifies CASTPTEAPYEQYF.

The chain uses TRBV6-6 and TRBJ2-7, with TRBD2 matching 8 bases. The CDR3 loop spans 14 amino acids. V was clipped by 1 base and J by 3 bases; unmatched bases: 2. Germline CDR1 MNHNY, CDR2 SVGAGI (reference sequence). The CDR3 spells CASSYFTSGYEQYF. CDR3 DNA: TGTGCCAGCAGTTACTTCACTAGCGGCTACGAGCAGTACTTC.

The rearrangement uses TRBV3-1 and TRBJ2-7, with TRBD2 matching 12 bases. With V trimmed by 4 bases and J by 9 bases, 7 bases remained unmatched. CDR3 length: 14 amino acids. The germline CDR1 and CDR2 sequences are LGHDT and YNNKEL (reference sequence). The CDR3 nucleotides are TGTGCCAGCAGCCCCCGGACTAGCGGGAACTTGCAGTACTTC. Encoded protein: CASSPRTSGNLQYF.

In this sample, this clonotype turned up once. The chain has TRBV27 and TRBJ1-1; 9 positions match TRBD1. Looked up from germline, CDR1 is MNHEY and CDR2 is SMNVEV (reference sequence). J gave up 4 bases and V 10 bases, and 16 bases lay outside the gene matches. The CDR3 covers 16 residues. Here the CDR3 reads CATMGTGRTLITEAFF. DNA of the CDR3: TGTGCCACCATGGGGACAGGGCGTACCCTGATCACTGAAGCTTTCTTT.

This clonotype was found once. This chain links TRBV7-3 with TRBJ2-7, with 9 bases aligning to TRBD2. The J call may be in error: the DNA end matches TRBJ2-5 better. Germline assignment: CDR1 SGHTA and CDR2 FQGTGA. This CDR3 spans 15 amino acids. CDR3 amino acids: CASSLAGGRIETQYF. The CDR3 DNA is TGTGCCAGCAGCTTAGCGGGGGGGCGGATTGAGACCCAGTACTTC.

The genes are TRBV27 and TRBJ2-1; TRBD2 agrees at 14 bases. The V gene end was trimmed by 10 bases and the J gene end by 9 bases; junction bases not matched to a gene: 8. This CDR3 spans 14 amino acids. Germline V CDR1 and CDR2: MNHEY, SMNVEV (reference sequence). CDR3 coding DNA: TGTGCCACCATGGGACTAGCGGGAGACAGTGAGCAGTTCTTC. Its translation is CATMGLAGDSEQFF.

This rearrangement joins TRBV20-1 to TRBJ2-1; 8 nucleotides agree with TRBD2. CDR1 DFQATT and CDR2 SNEGSKA come from the germline V gene (reference sequence). Unmatched junction bases numbered 12, after V lost 1 base and J lost 7 bases. This CDR3 is 16 amino acids long. CDR3 amino acids: CSARAGGRLARNEQFF. CDR3 nucleotide sequence: TGCAGTGCTAGAGCAGGAGGGAGACTAGCGCGGAATGAGCAGTTCTTC.

The chain has TRBV10-3 and TRBJ1-2; D gene unclear. CDR3 length equals 14 residues. From germline, CDR1 is ENHRY and CDR2 SYGVKD. The V gene lost 2 bases and the J gene lost 2 bases, with 9 bases spanning the gap. Here the CDR3 DNA reads TGTGCCATCAGTGAGGCGACAACCAACTATGGCTACACCTTC. Its translation is CAISEATTNYGYTF.

This clonotype was counted a single time. The chain carries TRBV21-1 and TRBJ2-3; the table names TRBD2, a call not compared with the DNA. TRBV21-1 is a known pseudogene. There are 14 residues in the CDR3. CDR3 protein: CASSKRKGVHTQYF. Here the CDR3 DNA reads TGTGCCAGCAGCAAACGGAAGGGTGTGCATACGCAGTATTTT.

The CDR3 DNA is TGTGCTACCATGGGAGGGGAATATAATTCACCCCTCCACTTT. Its protein product is CATMGGEYNSPLHF. This rearrangement joins TRBV6-1 to TRBJ1-6, with D maybe TRBD1 (5 bases). The CDR3 runs 14 residues. Germline values: CDR1 MNHNS, CDR2 SASEGT.

This clonotype was counted a few times. The chain combines TRBV11-3 with TRBJ2-3; D not resolved. CDR1 and CDR2 (germline): SGHNT, YENEEA. The CDR3 extends over 14 amino acids. V dropped 1 base and J dropped 1 base, with 6 bases sitting between them. Written as DNA, the CDR3 is TGTGCCAGCAGCTTAGGTCGGCGCACAGATACGCAGTATTTT. Translation gives CASSLGRRTDTQYF.